This paragraph reports one TCR beta chain. From germline, CDR1 is SQVTM and CDR2 ANQGSEA. The CDR3 length is 16 residues. V lost 4 bases and J lost 5; bases outside the gene matches: 15. Assay used: immunoSEQ multiplex PCR; TCRdb lists only in-frame clones, some missing. The profile covers approximately 22,000 clones, with approximately 73% appearing a single time and approximately 0.65% taken by the ten largest. The data were taken from a study of T cells after posttransplantation cyclophosphamide. V is TRBV29-1 and J is TRBJ2-5; 8 positions match TRBD1. This TCR derives from a woman aged 55-70 years in good health, CMV-negative, and a related stem cell transplant donor. The sample taken for sequencing was memory CD4+ T cells sorted from PBMCs. CDR3 amino acids: CSVGFQRTGKKETQYF. In DNA, the CDR3 is TGCAGCGTTGGATTTCAGAGGACAGGGAAGAAGGAGACCCAGTACTTC.